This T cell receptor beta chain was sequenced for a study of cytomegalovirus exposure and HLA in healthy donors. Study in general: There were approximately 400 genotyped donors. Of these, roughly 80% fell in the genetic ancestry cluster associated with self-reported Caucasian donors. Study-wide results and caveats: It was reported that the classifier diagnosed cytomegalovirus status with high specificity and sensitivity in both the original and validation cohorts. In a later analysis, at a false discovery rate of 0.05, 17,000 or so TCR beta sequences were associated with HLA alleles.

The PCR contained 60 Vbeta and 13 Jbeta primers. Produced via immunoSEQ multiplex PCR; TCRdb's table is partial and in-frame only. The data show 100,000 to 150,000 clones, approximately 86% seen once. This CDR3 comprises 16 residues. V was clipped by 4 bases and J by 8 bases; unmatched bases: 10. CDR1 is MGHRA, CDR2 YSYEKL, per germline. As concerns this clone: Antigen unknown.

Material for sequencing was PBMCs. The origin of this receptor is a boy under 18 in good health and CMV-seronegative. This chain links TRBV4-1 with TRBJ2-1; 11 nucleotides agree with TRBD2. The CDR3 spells CASSLDTSGSRYEQFF. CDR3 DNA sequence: TGCGCCAGCAGCCTGGACACTAGCGGGAGTAGGTATGAGCAGTTCTTC.